The next 30 T cell receptor beta chains were all read from a single sample in a study of radiotherapy plus CTLA-4 blockade in lung cancer. TCRdb's copy holds only in-frame clones and misses some; the assay was immunoSEQ multiplex PCR. Here the sample spans 100,000 to 150,000 clones, 85% to 90% being singletons. The sequenced sample was peripheral blood, obtained from a patient treated with radiotherapy plus ipilimumab. Every receptor here comes from a human donor with non-small cell lung cancer that progressed on radiotherapy plus ipilimumab.

This clone was recorded a few times. This chain connects TRBV10-3 to TRBJ2-7; possibly TRBD1 for D (5 bases). Germline values: CDR1 ENHRY, CDR2 SYGVKD. V gave up 5 bases and J gave up 13 bases, with 18 bases separating them. This CDR3 contains 12 residues. Written as DNA, the CDR3 is TGTGCCATCAGTCCTCCGGACACCCCGGCTTACTTC. It translates to CAISPPDTPAYF.

The rearrangement joins TRBV2 to TRBJ2-7; D call uncertain. The CDR3 runs to 14 residues. Germline CDR1 and CDR2: SNHLY and FYNNEI. V shed 3 bases and J shed 5 bases, with 14 bases lying between them. For the CDR3, the DNA is TGTGCCAGCAGTGAGGATCAAGGGTACGACGAGCAGTACTTC. Translation: CASSEDQGYDEQYF.

This clone was seen a few times. The rearrangement uses TRBV14 and TRBJ1-1, with D tentatively TRBD1 (6 bases). The germline V and J ends were trimmed by 5 bases and 3 bases, with 10 bases remaining between them. CDR3 length: 13 amino acids. Germline CDR1 and CDR2: SGHDN and FVKESK. The CDR3, as DNA: TGTGCCAGCAGCGTCGCAGGGGACACTGAAGCTTTCTTT. This translates into CASSVAGDTEAFF.

The V call is TRBV15, the J call TRBJ1-2; TRBD1 is a possible D gene (5 bases). This CDR3 comprises 15 residues. The V and J ends lost 0 bases and 4 bases respectively, with 12 bases between them. CDR1 is LNHNV and CDR2 is YYDKDF in the germline V gene (reference sequence). DNA of the CDR3: TGTGCCACCAGCAGAGATGGGGGGATTCCCTATGGCTACACCTTC. Translated: CATSRDGGIPYGYTF.

The rearrangement links TRBV6-1 to TRBJ1-3, with 7 nucleotides matching TRBD1. The V and J ends lost 5 bases and 9 bases, in that order; junction bases with no gene match: 7. The CDR3 has 13 residues. Germline V gene sequence: CDR1 MNHNS, CDR2 SASEGT. The CDR3 is CASSHQTGITIYF. CDR3 bases: TGTGCCAGCAGTCACCAGACAGGGATCACCATATATTTT.

V usage is TRBV29-1 and J usage is TRBJ1-1, with D uncertain. CDR1 and CDR2 (germline): SQVTM, ANQGSEA. V was pared by 8 bases and J by 1 base, with 8 bases between. CDR3 length equals 11 residues. In nucleotides, the CDR3 is TGCAGCAGCGGGGAGAACACTGAAGCTTTCTTT. Its translation: CSSGENTEAFF. Using reference TRBV29-1 and TRBJ1-1 for the parts outside the CDR3, the full variable domain is SAVISQKPSRDICQRGTSLTIQCQVDSQVTMMFWYRQQPGQSLTLIATANQGSEATYESGFVIDKFPISRPNLTFSTLTVSNMSPEDSSIYLCSSGENTEAFFGQGTRLTVV.

J is TRBJ1-5 and V is TRBV12-5, with D possibly matching TRBD1 (5 bases). The germline CDR1 and CDR2 sequences are LGHNT and FRNRAP. V shed 0 bases and J shed 6 bases, with 6 bases lying between them. The length of the CDR3 is 13 residues. The DNA for the CDR3 is TGTGCTAGTGGTTTGGTAGGGACTCAGCCCCAGCATTTT. This encodes CASGLVGTQPQHF.

This sequence joins TRBV5-4 and TRBJ2-1; D is undetermined. Germline CDR1 reads SGHNT; CDR2 reads YYREEE (reference sequence). Trimming took off 5 bases at V and 3 bases at J, with 9 bases between the two ends. There are 13 residues in the CDR3. As DNA, the CDR3 is TGTGCCAGCAGTCAAGTCGACTACAATGAGCAGTTCTTC. Translating gives CASSQVDYNEQFF.

V and J are TRBV7-9 and TRBJ2-2; 9 positions agree with TRBD2. Germline trimming cut 6 bases from V and 2 bases from J; bases unmatched to any gene: 4. Germline values: CDR1 SEHNR, CDR2 FQNEAQ (reference sequence). The CDR3 extends over 15 amino acids. The CDR3 DNA follows: TGTGCCAGCAGACCGACTAGCGGAAACACCGGGGAGCTGTTTTTT. Its translation is CASRPTSGNTGELFF.

This clone came up once. V gene TRBV5-1 combines with J gene TRBJ1-4, with TRBD1 identical over 8 bases. This CDR3 comprises 15 residues. CDR1 SGHRS and CDR2 YFSETQ come from the germline V gene. With 1 base clipped from V and 8 bases from J, the junction kept 7 bases outside the gene matches. Here the CDR3 reads CASSLQQGVGEKLFF. In DNA form, the CDR3 reads TGCGCCAGCAGCTTGCAACAGGGGGTAGGGGAAAAACTGTTTTTT.

The chain links TRBV19 to TRBJ2-1; the match to TRBD2 covers 11 bases. CDR3 size: 12 residues. Germline V gene lookup returns CDR1 LNHDA and CDR2 SQIVND (reference sequence). V was pared by 8 bases and J by 6 bases, with 0 bases of the junction left unmatched. CDR3 sequence (DNA): TGTGCCAGTGGGACTAGCGGCAATGAGCAGTTCTTC. Translated, it gives CASGTSGNEQFF.

For the CDR3, the DNA is TGTGCCAGCAGCTGGAACACTGAAGCTTTCTTT. Encoded protein: CASSWNTEAFF. The chain recombines TRBV6-1 with TRBJ1-1; D not certain. Trimming stripped 6 bases from V and 1 base from J, with 3 bases between. There are 11 residues in the CDR3. Germline V gives CDR1 MNHNS, CDR2 SASEGT.

V is TRBV18 and J is TRBJ2-7; the match to TRBD2 covers 8 bases. Trimming cost V 8 bases and J 3 bases; bases outside gene matches: 9. The CDR3 has 14 residues. Germline V gives CDR1 KGHSH, CDR2 LQKENI. The CDR3 coding sequence is TGTGCCAGCGCCCTACTAGCGGTAGACTACGAGCAGTACTTC. It specifies CASALLAVDYEQYF.

The CDR3 DNA is TGTGCCAGCAGTGCGGGCGGGAGGGTCTATGAGCAGTTCTTC. This sequence encodes CASSAGGRVYEQFF. The chain has TRBV25-1 and TRBJ2-1, with 9 bases fitting TRBD2. The J segment lost 8 bases and the V segment lost 4 bases, leaving 6 bases of the junction unmatched. CDR1 is MGHDK and CDR2 is SYGVNS in the germline V gene. This CDR3 is 14 amino acids long.

The chain recombines TRBV7-2 with TRBJ1-4, with 8 bases lining up with TRBD1. This CDR3 contains 14 residues. J gave up 5 bases and V 6 bases, and 5 bases lay outside the gene matches. Germline-derived CDR1 and CDR2 are SGHTA and FQGNSA. The CDR3 spells CASSRDRLNEKLFF. As DNA, the CDR3 is TGTGCCAGCAGTCGGGACAGGCTCAATGAAAAACTGTTTTTT. Combining the CDR3 with reference TRBV7-2 and TRBJ1-4 gives the whole variable domain GAGVSQSPSNKVTEKGKDVELRCDPISGHTALYWYRQSLGQGLEFLIYFQGNSAPDKSGLPSDRFSAERTGGSVSTLTIQRTQQEDSAVYLCASSRDRLNEKLFFGSGTQLSVL.

In its sample, this clone was seen once. The chain is built from TRBV19 and TRBJ1-2; no reliable D call. Deletions cut 0 bases from V and 8 bases from J, with 13 bases between. The CDR3 loop spans 14 amino acids. Germline V gives CDR1 LNHDA, CDR2 SQIVND (reference sequence). The CDR3 spells CASSIDAGSAGYTF. Here the CDR3 DNA reads TGTGCCAGTAGTATAGATGCTGGATCTGCGGGCTACACCTTC.

J is TRBJ1-1 and V is TRBV18, with D uncertain. The germline V and J ends were trimmed by 4 bases and 4 bases, with 10 bases remaining between them. From germline, CDR1 is KGHSH and CDR2 LQKENI. The CDR3 consists of 13 residues. The CDR3 DNA sequence: TGTGCCAGCTCACGACATTTTGGCACTGAAGCTTTCTTT. Its protein is CASSRHFGTEAFF.

The chain is built from TRBV5-8 and TRBJ1-1; no clear D gene. Germline loops: CDR1 SGHTS, CDR2 YDEGEE. Trimming removed 0 bases at V and 4 bases at J, with 10 bases between. The CDR3 extends over 14 amino acids. The CDR3 region is CASSLGWGSTEAFF. CDR3 DNA sequence: TGTGCCAGCAGCTTGGGATGGGGAAGCACTGAAGCTTTCTTT.

The chain has TRBV28 and TRBJ2-7; 9 bases map to TRBD1. The CDR3 runs to 14 residues. The junction had 13 bases not matched to a gene; V was cut back by 10 bases and J by 6 bases. In germline, CDR1 is MDHEN, CDR2 SYDVKM. CDR3 sequence (DNA): TGTGCCACCCGCCGTTTAGGACAGGGGCGCGAGCAGTACTTC. This gives the protein CATRRLGQGREQYF.

Here the CDR3 DNA reads TGTGCCAGCAGCACACTTGGACAGGGGAAGAATGAAGCTTTCTTT. Its protein is CASSTLGQGKNEAFF. The chain is built from TRBV27 and TRBJ1-1; 9 bases line up with TRBD1. CDR3 length equals 15 residues. Germline CDR1 and CDR2: MNHEY and SMNVEV (reference sequence). V was pared by 6 bases and J by 7 bases, with 12 bases of the junction left unmatched.

This chain joins TRBV29-1 and TRBJ2-1, with D perhaps matching TRBD1 (6 bases). From germline, CDR1 is SQVTM and CDR2 ANQGSEA. The CDR3 length is 13 residues. V lost 7 bases, J lost 6 bases, and 16 bases lay in between. The CDR3 sequence is CSGRRTALNEQFF. The CDR3 DNA reads as TGCAGCGGCCGAAGGACAGCGCTCAATGAGCAGTTCTTC.

There are a few counts of this clone. The rearrangement links TRBV6-6 to TRBJ1-1; TRBD1 might be the D (6 bases). Germline V gene data show CDR1 as MNHNY and CDR2 as SVGAGI (reference sequence). This CDR3 comprises 13 residues. The ends were cut back, 6 bases at V and 4 bases at J, with 12 bases in the middle. The CDR3 nucleotides read TGTGCCAGCAGGGAACAGGGTATCACTGAAGCTTTCTTT. Protein sequence: CASREQGITEAFF.

The chain uses TRBV4-2 and TRBJ1-1; a weak D match, TRBD1 (5 bases). The germline V and J ends were trimmed by 0 bases and 1 base, with 9 bases remaining between them. This CDR3 contains 15 residues. The germline gives CDR1 LGHNA, CDR2 YNFKEQ. The CDR3 protein is CASSQDWRGNTEAFF. The CDR3 nucleotides read TGTGCCAGCAGCCAAGATTGGAGGGGGAACACTGAAGCTTTCTTT.

The CDR3 DNA reads TGTGCCTGCGGGTCGGGTAAGCAGTTCTTC. This encodes CACGSGKQFF. The V call is TRBV11-3, the J call TRBJ2-1; possibly TRBD2 for D (5 bases). CDR3 size: 10 residues. The V gene lost 11 bases and the J gene lost 11 bases, with 13 bases spanning the gap. Per germline, CDR1 SGHNT and CDR2 YENEEA.

The V and J genes are TRBV19 and TRBJ2-2; D is unresolved. The CDR3 totals 14 residues. With 8 bases removed from V and 7 bases from J, the gap between germline ends came to 17 bases. Germline V gene sequence: CDR1 LNHDA, CDR2 SQIVND (reference sequence). This chain's CDR3 is CASLATISRGELFF. CDR3 nucleotides: TGTGCCAGTTTAGCTACGATCTCTCGCGGGGAGCTGTTTTTT.

The genes are TRBV14 and TRBJ2-1; tentatively, D is TRBD2 (5 bases). V gave up 3 bases and J gave up 3 bases, with 15 bases separating them. The CDR3 has 16 residues. CDR1 is SGHDN and CDR2 is FVKESK in the germline V gene. The CDR3 here is CASSQRGAGVYNEQFF. CDR3 sequence (DNA): TGTGCCAGCAGCCAGCGCGGCGCGGGCGTCTACAATGAGCAGTTCTTC.

The J gene is TRBJ2-6, the V gene TRBV18; D gene uncertain. V was clipped by 4 bases and J by 0 bases, with 19 bases between them. This CDR3 is 19 amino acids long. CDR1 is KGHSH and CDR2 is LQKENI in the germline V gene. Here the CDR3 reads CASSLLVFSLYSGANVLTF. CDR3 in DNA: TGTGCCAGCTCACTACTTGTATTTTCACTATACTCTGGGGCCAACGTCCTGACTTTC.

V and J are TRBV4-1 and TRBJ2-2; D not resolved. The CDR3 covers 17 residues. CDR1 and CDR2 from the germline V gene are MGHRA and YSYEKL. The V end was cut by 1 base, the J end by 4 bases, with 16 bases between. CDR3 protein: CASSQVTGGSGTGELFF. The CDR3 coding sequence is TGCGCCAGCAGCCAAGTAACGGGCGGATCGGGCACCGGGGAGCTGTTTTTT.

The CDR3 spells CASSGLTDTQYF. The DNA for the CDR3 is TGCGCCAGCAGCGGGCTCACAGATACGCAGTATTTT. The chain uses TRBV4-1 and TRBJ2-3, with D uncertain. CDR3 size: 12 residues. V lost 5 bases, J lost 2 bases, and 5 bases lay in between. Germline V gene lookup returns CDR1 MGHRA and CDR2 YSYEKL.

The chain employs TRBV27 and TRBJ2-1; 9 bases fit TRBD2. CDR1 and CDR2 from the germline V gene are MNHEY and SMNVEV (reference sequence). The CDR3 totals 14 residues. V trimming: 0 bases; J trimming: 7 bases; junction bases outside the gene matches: 1. CDR3 sequence: CASSLSSGRNEQFF. CDR3 nucleotide sequence: TGTGCCAGCAGTTTATCTAGCGGGAGAAATGAGCAGTTCTTC.